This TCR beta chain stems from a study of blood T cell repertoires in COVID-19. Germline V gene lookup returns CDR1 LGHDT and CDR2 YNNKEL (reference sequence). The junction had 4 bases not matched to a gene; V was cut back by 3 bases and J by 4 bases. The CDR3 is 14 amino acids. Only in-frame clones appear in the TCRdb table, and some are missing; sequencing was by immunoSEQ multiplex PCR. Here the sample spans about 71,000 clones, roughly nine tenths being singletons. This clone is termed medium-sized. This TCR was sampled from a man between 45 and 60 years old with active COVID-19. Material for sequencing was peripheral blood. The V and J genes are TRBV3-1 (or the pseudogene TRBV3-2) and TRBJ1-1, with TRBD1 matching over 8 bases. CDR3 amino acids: CASSQGTGGTEAFF. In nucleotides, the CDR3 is TGTGCCAGCAGCCAGGGCACAGGGGGCACTGAAGCTTTCTTT.